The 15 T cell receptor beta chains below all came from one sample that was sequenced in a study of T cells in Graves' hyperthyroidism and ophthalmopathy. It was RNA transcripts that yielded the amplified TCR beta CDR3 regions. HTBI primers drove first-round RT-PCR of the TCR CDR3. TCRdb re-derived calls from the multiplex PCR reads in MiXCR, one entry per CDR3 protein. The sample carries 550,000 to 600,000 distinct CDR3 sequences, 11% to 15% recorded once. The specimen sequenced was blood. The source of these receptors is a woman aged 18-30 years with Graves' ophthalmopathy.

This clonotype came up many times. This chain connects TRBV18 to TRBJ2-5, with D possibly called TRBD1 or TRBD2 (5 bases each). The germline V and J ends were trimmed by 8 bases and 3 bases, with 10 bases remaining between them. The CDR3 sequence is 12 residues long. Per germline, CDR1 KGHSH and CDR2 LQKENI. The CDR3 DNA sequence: TGTGCCAGCAGTCTGGGGGAAGAGACCCAGTACTTC. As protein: CASSLGEETQYF.

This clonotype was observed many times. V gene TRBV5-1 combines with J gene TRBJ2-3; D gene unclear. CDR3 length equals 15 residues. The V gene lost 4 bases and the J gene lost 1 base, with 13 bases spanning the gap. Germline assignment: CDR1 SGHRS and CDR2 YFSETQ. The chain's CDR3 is CASSLNPDGTDTQYF. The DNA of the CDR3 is TGCGCCAGCAGCCTAAACCCGGACGGCACAGATACGCAGTATTTT.

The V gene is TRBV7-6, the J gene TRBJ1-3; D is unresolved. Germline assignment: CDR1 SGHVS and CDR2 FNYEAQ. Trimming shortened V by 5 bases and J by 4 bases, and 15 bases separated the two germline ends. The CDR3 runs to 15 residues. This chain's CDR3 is CASSPRAAGGNTIYF. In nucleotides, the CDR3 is TGTGCCAGCAGCCCCCGGGCCGCGGGAGGAAACACCATATATTTT.

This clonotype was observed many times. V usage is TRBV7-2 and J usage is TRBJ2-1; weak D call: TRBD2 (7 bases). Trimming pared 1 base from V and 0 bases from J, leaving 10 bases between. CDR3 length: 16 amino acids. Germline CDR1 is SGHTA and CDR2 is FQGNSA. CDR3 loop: CASSLGGGLSYNEQFF. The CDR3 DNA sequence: TGTGCCAGCAGCTTAGGCGGGGGCCTCTCCTACAATGAGCAGTTCTTC.

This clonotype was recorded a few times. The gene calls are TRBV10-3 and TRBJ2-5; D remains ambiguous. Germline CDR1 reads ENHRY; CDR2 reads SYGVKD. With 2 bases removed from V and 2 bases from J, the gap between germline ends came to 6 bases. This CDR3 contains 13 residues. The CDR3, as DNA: TGTGCCATCAGTGAGGCTGGGCAAGAGACCCAGTACTTC. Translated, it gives CAISEAGQETQYF.

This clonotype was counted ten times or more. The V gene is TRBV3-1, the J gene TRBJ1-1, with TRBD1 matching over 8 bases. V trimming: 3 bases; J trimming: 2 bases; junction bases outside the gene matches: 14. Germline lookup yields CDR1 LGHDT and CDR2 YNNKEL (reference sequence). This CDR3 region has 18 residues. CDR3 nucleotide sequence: TGTGCCAGCAGCCACTTCCCCCGGGTTTCAGGGGGCAACACTGAAGCTTTCTTT. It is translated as CASSHFPRVSGGNTEAFF.

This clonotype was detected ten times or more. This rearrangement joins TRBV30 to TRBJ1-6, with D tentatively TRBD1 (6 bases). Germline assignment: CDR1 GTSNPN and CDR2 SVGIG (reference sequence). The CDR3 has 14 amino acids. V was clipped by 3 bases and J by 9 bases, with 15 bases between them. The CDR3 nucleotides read TGTGCCTGGAGCGTGGCAGGGGTACGTTCACCCCTCCACTTT. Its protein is CAWSVAGVRSPLHF.

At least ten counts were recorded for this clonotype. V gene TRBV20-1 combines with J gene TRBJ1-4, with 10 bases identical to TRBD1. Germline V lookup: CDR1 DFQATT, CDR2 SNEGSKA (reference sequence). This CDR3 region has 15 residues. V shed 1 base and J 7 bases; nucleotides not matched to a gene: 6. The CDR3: CSARAMGQGSEKLFF. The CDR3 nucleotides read TGCAGTGCTAGAGCCATGGGACAGGGGAGTGAAAAACTGTTTTTT.

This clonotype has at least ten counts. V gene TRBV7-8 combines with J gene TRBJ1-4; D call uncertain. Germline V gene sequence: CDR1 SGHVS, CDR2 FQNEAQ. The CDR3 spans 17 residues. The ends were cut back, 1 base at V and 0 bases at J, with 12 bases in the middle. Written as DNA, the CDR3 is TGTGCCAGCAGCTTAGACGCACACCAGACAACTAATGAAAAACTGTTTTTT. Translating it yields CASSLDAHQTTNEKLFF.

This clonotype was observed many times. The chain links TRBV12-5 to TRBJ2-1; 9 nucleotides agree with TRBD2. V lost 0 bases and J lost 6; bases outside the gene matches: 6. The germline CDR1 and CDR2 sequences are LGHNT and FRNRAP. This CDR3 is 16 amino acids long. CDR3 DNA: TGTGCTAGTGGTTTGGTTACTAGCGGGCCCATCAATGAGCAGTTCTTC. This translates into CASGLVTSGPINEQFF.

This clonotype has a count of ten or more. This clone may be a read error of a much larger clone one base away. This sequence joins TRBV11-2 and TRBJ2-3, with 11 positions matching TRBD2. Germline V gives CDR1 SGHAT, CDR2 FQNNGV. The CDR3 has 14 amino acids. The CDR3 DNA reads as TGTGCCAGCATCTTAGCGGGAGGGCCAGATACGCAGTATTTT. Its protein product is CASILAGGPDTQYF.

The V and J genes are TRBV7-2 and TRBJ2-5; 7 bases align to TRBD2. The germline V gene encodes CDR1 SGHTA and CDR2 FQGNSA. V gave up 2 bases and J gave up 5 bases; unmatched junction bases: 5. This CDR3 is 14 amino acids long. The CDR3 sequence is CASSLRRGKETQYF. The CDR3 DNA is TGTGCCAGCAGCTTAAGGCGGGGGAAGGAGACCCAGTACTTC.

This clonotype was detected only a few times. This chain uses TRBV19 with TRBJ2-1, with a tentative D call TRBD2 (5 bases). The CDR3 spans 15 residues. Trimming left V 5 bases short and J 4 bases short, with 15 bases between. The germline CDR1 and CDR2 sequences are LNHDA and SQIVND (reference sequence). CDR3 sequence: CASSASVGVYNEQFF. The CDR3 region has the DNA TGTGCCAGTAGTGCCTCAGTGGGAGTATACAATGAGCAGTTCTTC.

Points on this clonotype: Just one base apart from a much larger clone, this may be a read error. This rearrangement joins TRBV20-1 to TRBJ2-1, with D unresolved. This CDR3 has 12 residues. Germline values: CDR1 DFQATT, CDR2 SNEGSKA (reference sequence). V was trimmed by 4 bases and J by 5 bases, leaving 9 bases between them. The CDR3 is CSANWVNNEQFF. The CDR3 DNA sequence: TGCAGTGCTAACTGGGTAAACAATGAGCAGTTCTTC.

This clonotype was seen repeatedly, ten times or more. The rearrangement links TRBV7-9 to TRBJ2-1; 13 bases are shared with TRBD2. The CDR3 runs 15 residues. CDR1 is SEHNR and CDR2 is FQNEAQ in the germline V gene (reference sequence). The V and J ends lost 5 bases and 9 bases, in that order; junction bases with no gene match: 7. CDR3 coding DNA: TGTGCCAGCAGCCCCACGGGACTAGCGGGACGTGAGCAGTTCTTC. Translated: CASSPTGLAGREQFF.